Following are 10 T cell receptor beta chains from one sample sequenced in a study of cytomegalovirus exposure and HLA in healthy donors. Both 60 Vbeta primers and 13 Jbeta primers went into the PCR. Method: immunoSEQ multiplex PCR; TCRdb's copy keeps in-frame clones and lacks some. The repertoire holds under 150,000 clones, 70% to 75% seen once, with 1.6% in the top ten. Sample: PBMCs. These receptors all come from a woman aged 18-29 years in good health and CMV-seronegative.

The chain employs TRBV5-1 and TRBJ2-3; D may be TRBD1 (5 bases). In germline, CDR1 is SGHRS, CDR2 YFSETQ. CDR3 length: 14 residues. V lost 0 bases and J lost 6, with 11 bases in between. The CDR3 DNA is TGCGCCAGCAGCTTGGAGACAGTTAGTGATACGCAGTATTTT. It yields the protein CASSLETVSDTQYF.

This clone was found a few times. V is TRBV28 and J is TRBJ1-1; tentatively, D is TRBD1 (5 bases). Germline CDR1 MDHEN, CDR2 SYDVKM. This CDR3 region has 13 residues. The V end was cut by 2 bases, the J end by 2 bases, with 6 bases between. In DNA form, the CDR3 reads TGTGCCAGCAGTTTAGGGGCCAACACTGAAGCTTTCTTT. It is translated as CASSLGANTEAFF.

This rearrangement joins TRBV4-1 to TRBJ1-2, with 7 nucleotides matching TRBD1. Germline lookup yields CDR1 MGHRA and CDR2 YSYEKL. The CDR3 is 14 residues long. V gave up 2 bases and J gave up 5 bases; unmatched junction bases: 5. The CDR3 DNA follows: TGCGCCAGCAGCCAATTCGACAGGGAGTATGGCTACACCTTC. Translation gives CASSQFDREYGYTF.

This chain connects TRBV19 to TRBJ2-3, with D unclear. Germline CDR1 and CDR2: LNHDA and SQIVND (reference sequence). V lost 4 bases and J 2 bases, leaving 4 bases between the germline ends. The CDR3 contains 12 residues. The CDR3: CASSTFTDTQYF. DNA of the CDR3: TGTGCCAGTAGTACGTTCACAGATACGCAGTATTTT. The full variable domain, its missing parts supplied by reference TRBV19 and TRBJ2-3, is DGGITQSPKYLFRKEGQNVTLSCEQNLNHDAMYWYRQDPGQGLRLIYYSQIVNDFQKGDIAEGYSVSREKKESFPLTVTSAQKNPTAFYLCASSTFTDTQYFGPGTRLTVL.

The chain is built from TRBV5-1 and TRBJ1-6; D is ambiguous. The V gene's germline CDR1 is SGHRS and CDR2 YFSETQ. The CDR3 spans 13 residues. Trimming pared 7 bases from V and 0 bases from J, leaving 5 bases between. The CDR3 loop is CASRDSYNSPLHF. In DNA, the CDR3 is TGCGCCAGCCGCGACTCCTATAATTCACCCCTCCACTTT.

The V gene is TRBV2, the J gene TRBJ2-3; D uncertain. The V end was cut by 0 bases, the J end by 3 bases, with 10 bases between. The CDR3 spans 15 residues. From germline, CDR1 is SNHLY and CDR2 FYNNEI. The CDR3 bases are TGTGCCAGCAGTGAAGCAGAGCCGTGGACAGATACGCAGTATTTT. It translates to CASSEAEPWTDTQYF.

Only a few counts were recorded for this clone. This chain uses TRBV6-1 with TRBJ2-1; no clear D gene. Germline V gives CDR1 MNHNS, CDR2 SASEGT. The CDR3 runs to 13 residues. The ends were cut back, 5 bases at V and 9 bases at J, with 14 bases in the middle. This CDR3 reads CASSSYSLPEQFF. The DNA of the CDR3 is TGTGCCAGCAGTTCCTACTCGTTACCTGAGCAGTTCTTC.

The gene calls are TRBV11-2 and TRBJ1-4; D gene unclear. The CDR3 is made up of 15 amino acids. The germline V and J ends were trimmed by 6 bases and 3 bases, with 14 bases remaining between them. CDR1 and CDR2 from the germline V gene are SGHAT and FQNNGV. CDR3 amino acids: CASSRPGIANEKLFF. The CDR3 DNA reads TGTGCCAGCAGTCGTCCGGGGATAGCTAATGAAAAACTGTTTTTT.

This clone was seen only a few times. The V gene is TRBV28, the J gene TRBJ1-5; maybe TRBD1 (6 bases). Germline V lookup: CDR1 MDHEN, CDR2 SYDVKM. The CDR3 covers 17 residues. The germline V and J ends were trimmed by 2 bases and 4 bases, with 18 bases remaining between them. This CDR3 reads CASSLKFTGGRNQPQHF. The CDR3 nucleotides are TGTGCCAGCAGTTTAAAGTTTACGGGGGGCCGTAATCAGCCCCAGCATTTT. The variable domain in full, with the rest retrieved from reference TRBV28 and TRBJ1-5, is DVKVTQSSRYLVKRTGEKVFLECVQDMDHENMFWYRQDPGLGLRLIYFSYDVKMKEKGDIPEGYSVSREKKERFSLILESASTNQTSMYLCASSLKFTGGRNQPQHFGDGTRLSIL.

The chain links TRBV6-1 to TRBJ2-1; TRBD2 matches 10 bases. Per the germline V gene, CDR1 is MNHNS and CDR2 is SASEGT. The CDR3 covers 14 residues. The J segment lost 4 bases and the V segment lost 8 bases, leaving 5 bases of the junction unmatched. CDR3 in amino acids: CASVPSGGYNEQFF. The DNA of the CDR3 is TGTGCCAGCGTCCCTAGCGGGGGATACAATGAGCAGTTCTTC.